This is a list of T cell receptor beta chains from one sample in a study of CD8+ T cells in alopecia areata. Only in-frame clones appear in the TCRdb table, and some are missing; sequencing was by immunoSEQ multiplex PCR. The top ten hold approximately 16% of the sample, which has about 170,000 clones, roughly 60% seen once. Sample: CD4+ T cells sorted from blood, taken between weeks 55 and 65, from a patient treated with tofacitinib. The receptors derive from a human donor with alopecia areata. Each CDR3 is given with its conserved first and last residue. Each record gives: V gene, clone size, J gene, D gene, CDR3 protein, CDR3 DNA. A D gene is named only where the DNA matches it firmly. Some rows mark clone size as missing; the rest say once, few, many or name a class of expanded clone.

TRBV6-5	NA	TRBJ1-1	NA	CASSGQGMNTEAFF	TGTGCCAGCAGTGGGCAGGGGATGAACACTGAAGCTTTCTTT
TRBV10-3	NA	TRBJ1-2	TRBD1	CASSIDRAPYGYTF	TGTGCCAGCAGCATTGACAGGGCGCCCTATGGCTACACCTTC
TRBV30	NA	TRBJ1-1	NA	CAWNLGTNTEAFF	TGTGCCTGGAACCTCGGGACGAACACTGAAGCTTTCTTT
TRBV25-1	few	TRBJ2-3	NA	CASNKGGTTDTQYF	TGTGCCAGCAATAAAGGGGGGACCACAGATACGCAGTATTTT
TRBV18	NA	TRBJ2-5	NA	CASSPEETQYF	TGTGCCAGCTCACCGGAGGAGACCCAGTACTTC
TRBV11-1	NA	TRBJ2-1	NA	CASSLARGELYNEQFF	TGTGCCAGCAGCTTAGCTCGCGGGGAACTCTACAATGAGCAGTTCTTC
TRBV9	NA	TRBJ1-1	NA	CASSPWLGTEAFF	TGTGCCAGCAGCCCCTGGTTGGGAACTGAAGCTTTCTTT
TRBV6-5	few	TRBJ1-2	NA	CASSSGADYGYTF	TGTGCCAGCAGTTCTGGGGCAGATTATGGCTACACCTTC
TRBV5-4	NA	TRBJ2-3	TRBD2	CASSTGLAGALNTQYF	TGTGCCAGCAGCACGGGACTAGCGGGGGCTCTGAATACGCAGTATTTT
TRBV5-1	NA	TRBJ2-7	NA	CASSLGQEIYEQYF	TGCGCCAGCAGCTTGGGACAGGAGATCTACGAGCAGTACTTC
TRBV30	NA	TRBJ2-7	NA	CAWSAHGTSYEQYF	TGTGCCTGGAGTGCTCATGGGACATCCTACGAGCAGTACTTC
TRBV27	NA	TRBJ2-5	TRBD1	CASSGTAYSRAETQYF	TGTGCCAGCAGTGGGACAGCGTACTCCAGGGCGGAGACCCAGTACTTC